This T cell receptor beta chain was sequenced for a study of T-cell reconstitution after alpha-beta-depleted transplantation in children. Points from the study as a whole: Some patients showed high day-60 TCRbeta diversity, which derived from surviving recipient T cells and thymic progenitors. Newly produced T cells mostly accounted for T-cell counts and diversity one year post-transplant. By about two months after transplant, alpha-beta T cells reportedly arose from several hundred graft clones that had expanded.

Turning to this clonotype: Its antigen remains unknown.

The V gene's germline CDR1 is SGHVS and CDR2 FNYEAQ. The CDR3 has 18 residues. V dropped 5 bases and J dropped 0 bases, with 22 bases sitting between them. Preparation of the TCRbeta library used unique molecular identifiers. In TCRdb, the PCR reads were re-called with MiXCR into one record per CDR3 protein. Of a few hundred thousand distinct CDR3 sequences detected, about 17% appear once; the ten largest clones hold approximately 28%. The source is a boy in the first two years of life who had a stem cell transplant for Wiskott-Aldrich syndrome, so the T cells may come from the graft donor. The sample consisted of PBMCs, mostly from graft donor cells, taken 360 days after TCRalphabeta/CD19-depleted stem cell transplant. This chain uses TRBV7-6 with TRBJ2-5, with a tentative D call TRBD2 (5 bases). The CDR3 nucleotides read TGTGCCAGCAGCCCCCCGGGTGTGTGGGAGCCCCACCAAGAGACCCAGTACTTC. It specifies CASSPPGVWEPHQETQYF. Filled out from reference TRBV7-6 and TRBJ2-5, the complete variable domain reads GAGVSQSPRYKVTKRGQDVALRCDPISGHVSLYWYRQALGQGPEFLTYFNYEAQQDKSGLPNDRFSAERPEGSISTLTIQRTEQRDSAMYRCASSPPGVWEPHQETQYFGPGTRLLVL.